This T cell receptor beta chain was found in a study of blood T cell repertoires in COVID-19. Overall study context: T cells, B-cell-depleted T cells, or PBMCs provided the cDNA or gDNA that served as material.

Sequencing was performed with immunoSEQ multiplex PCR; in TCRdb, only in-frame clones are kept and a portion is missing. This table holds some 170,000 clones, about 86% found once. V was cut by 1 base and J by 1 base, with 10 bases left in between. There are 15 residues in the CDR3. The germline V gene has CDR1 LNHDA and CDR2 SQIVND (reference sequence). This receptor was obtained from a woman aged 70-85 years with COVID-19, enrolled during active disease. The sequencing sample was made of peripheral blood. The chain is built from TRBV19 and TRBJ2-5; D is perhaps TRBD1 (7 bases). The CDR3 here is CASSIGQGGQETQYF. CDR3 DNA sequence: TGTGCCAGTAGTATAGGGCAGGGGGGCCAAGAGACCCAGTACTTC.